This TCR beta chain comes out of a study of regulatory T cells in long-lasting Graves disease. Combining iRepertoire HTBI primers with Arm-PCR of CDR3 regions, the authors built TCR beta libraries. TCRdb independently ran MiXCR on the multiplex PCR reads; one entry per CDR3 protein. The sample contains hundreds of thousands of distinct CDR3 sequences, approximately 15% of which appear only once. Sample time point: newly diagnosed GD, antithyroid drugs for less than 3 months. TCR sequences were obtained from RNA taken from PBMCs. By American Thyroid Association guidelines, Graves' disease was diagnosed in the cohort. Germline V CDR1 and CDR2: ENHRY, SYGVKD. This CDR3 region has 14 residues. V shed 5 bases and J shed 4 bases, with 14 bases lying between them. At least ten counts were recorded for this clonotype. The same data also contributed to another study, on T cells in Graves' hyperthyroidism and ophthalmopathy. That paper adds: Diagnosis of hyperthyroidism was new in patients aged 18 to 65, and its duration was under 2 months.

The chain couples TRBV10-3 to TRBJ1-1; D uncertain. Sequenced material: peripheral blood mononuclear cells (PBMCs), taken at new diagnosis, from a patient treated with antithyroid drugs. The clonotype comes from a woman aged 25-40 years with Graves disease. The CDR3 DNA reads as TGTGCCATCAGTTCTCTACGGGTTGGCACTGAAGCTTTCTTT. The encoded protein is CAISSLRVGTEAFF.